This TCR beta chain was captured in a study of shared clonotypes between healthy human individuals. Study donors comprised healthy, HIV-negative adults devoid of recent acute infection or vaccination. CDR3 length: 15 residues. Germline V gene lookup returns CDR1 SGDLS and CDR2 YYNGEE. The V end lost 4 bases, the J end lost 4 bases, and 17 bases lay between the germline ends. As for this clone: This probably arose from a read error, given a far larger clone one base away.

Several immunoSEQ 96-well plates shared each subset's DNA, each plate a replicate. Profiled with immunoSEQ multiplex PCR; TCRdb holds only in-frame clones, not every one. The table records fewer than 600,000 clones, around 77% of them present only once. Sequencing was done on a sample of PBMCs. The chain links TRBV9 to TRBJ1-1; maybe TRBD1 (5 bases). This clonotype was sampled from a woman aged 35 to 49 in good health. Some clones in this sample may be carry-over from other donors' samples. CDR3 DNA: TGTGCCAGCAGCACCAGGGTAGGGTCGAGCACTGAAGCTTTCTTT. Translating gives CASSTRVGSSTEAFF.